Reported below is one T cell receptor beta chain. These data are taken from a study of blood T cell repertoires in COVID-19. Study background: Sites in the United States, Italy and Spain provided acute and convalescent COVID-19 samples. T cells, B-cell-depleted T cells, or PBMCs supplied cDNA or gDNA.

Germline CDR1 and CDR2: SEHNR and FQNEAQ (reference sequence). Deletions cut 1 base from V and 4 bases from J, with 4 bases between. This CDR3 comprises 13 residues. Study processing details: Amplified reference gene primers provided the basis for estimating nucleated cell counts. Generated by immunoSEQ multiplex PCR, the TCRdb table keeps only in-frame clones and is missing some. V, J and clone size are taken as reported in that table, and D and trimming were inferred from the DNA itself. The sample gives 85,000 to 100,000 clones, 86% of which show up once; approximately 12% is in the top ten. The TCR comes from a woman aged 55-69 years in a cohort sampled during active or convalescent COVID-19. Sample: peripheral blood. This chain connects TRBV7-9 to TRBJ2-2; D remains unclear. In DNA, the CDR3 is TGTGCCAGCAGCTTAGACAGCACCGGGGAGCTGTTTTTT. Protein: CASSLDSTGELFF.